What follows are 12 T cell receptor beta chains derived from one specimen sequenced in a study of CD8 T cells in Susac syndrome. Reverse transcription of 0.5 to 1 ug RNA was performed with random hexamers. TCRdb ran MiXCR on the immunoSEQ multiplex PCR reads and lists one entry per CDR3 protein. Of 230,000 or so distinct CDR3 sequences listed, 95% are singletons. Sample: CD4+ T cells from PBMCs. These receptors came from a human donor with multiple sclerosis.

This clonotype was counted once. This chain connects TRBV7-3 to TRBJ1-1, with D unclear. The V gene lost 4 bases and the J gene lost 2 bases, with 11 bases spanning the gap. This CDR3 contains 14 residues. CDR1 and CDR2 (germline): SGHTA, FQGTGA. The CDR3 DNA sequence: TGTGCCAGCAGCTATGGAGGACCTAACACTGAAGCTTTCTTT. Its translation: CASSYGGPNTEAFF.

The CDR3 spells CSVDGLAGAVGNEQFF. The CDR3 DNA reads TGCAGCGTTGATGGACTAGCGGGAGCCGTTGGTAATGAGCAGTTCTTC. This chain links TRBV29-1 with TRBJ2-1, with TRBD2 matching over 13 bases. Trimming took 3 bases from V and 7 from J; bases not matched to a gene: 9. The CDR3 is 16 amino acids. From germline, CDR1 is SQVTM and CDR2 ANQGSEA.

This sequence joins TRBV3-1 and TRBJ2-1; 10 nucleotides match TRBD1. With 6 bases clipped from V and 12 bases from J, the junction kept 14 bases outside the gene matches. Germline CDR1 is LGHDT and CDR2 is YNNKEL (reference sequence). The CDR3 sequence is 15 residues long. CDR3 residues: CASSRLDRDRGPQFF. CDR3 nucleotides: TGTGCCAGCAGTCGACTCGACCGGGACAGGGGCCCGCAGTTCTTC.

The V call is TRBV18, the J call TRBJ1-2; no firm D call. The CDR3 has 12 amino acids. Trimming removed 5 bases at V and 4 bases at J, with 8 bases between. CDR1 is KGHSH and CDR2 is LQKENI in the germline V gene. The CDR3 reads CASSSDGYGYTF. The CDR3 DNA sequence: TGTGCCAGCTCATCGGACGGCTATGGCTACACCTTC.

The chain couples TRBV23-1 to TRBJ1-5, with D possibly matching TRBD1 (5 bases). TRBV23-1 is an ORF, with its function uncertain. This CDR3 is built from 16 residues. V lost 0 bases to trimming and J lost 5 bases, with 14 bases between them. CDR3 bases: TGCGCCAGCAGTCAATCTGGGGCGGGGGGTTATCAGCCCCAGCATTTT. This codes for CASSQSGAGGYQPQHF.

The rearrangement joins TRBV12-3 or TRBV12-4 to TRBJ2-3; TRBD1 might be the D (6 bases). V was shortened by 6 bases and J by 4 bases, with 14 bases between the two germline ends. The CDR3 loop spans 14 amino acids. The CDR3 region has the DNA TGTGCCAGCAGCCGGGACATTTGGGCAGATACGCAGTATTTT. Protein product: CASSRDIWADTQYF.

The gene calls are TRBV30 and TRBJ1-2, with TRBD1 identical over 9 bases. The J segment lost 4 bases and the V segment lost 7 bases, leaving 1 base of the junction unmatched. CDR1 GTSNPN and CDR2 SVGIG come from the germline V gene (reference sequence). The CDR3 runs to 11 residues. The CDR3 coding sequence is TGTGCCTCGGACAGGGGCTATGGCTACACCTTC. It yields the protein CASDRGYGYTF.

The V call is TRBV20-1, the J call TRBJ2-4; D remains ambiguous. Trimming left V 0 bases short and J 7 bases short, with 4 bases between. Germline CDR1 is DFQATT and CDR2 is SNEGSKA (reference sequence). This CDR3 region has 11 residues. The CDR3 nucleotides read TGCAGTGCTAGAGATCGCAACATTCAGTACTTC. Protein product: CSARDRNIQYF.

V usage is TRBV29-1 and J usage is TRBJ2-2; 7 bases are a match to TRBD1. The CDR3 covers 12 residues. CDR1 and CDR2 (germline): SQVTM, ANQGSEA. Unmatched junction bases numbered 6, after V lost 8 bases and J lost 6 bases. CDR3 in DNA: TGCAGCTTCCAGACAGGGCCCGGGGAGCTGTTTTTT. Translation gives CSFQTGPGELFF.

The chain employs TRBV9 and TRBJ2-1; 15 positions match TRBD2. Germline CDR1 and CDR2: SGDLS and YYNGEE. This CDR3 is 19 amino acids long. The J segment lost 1 base and the V segment lost 4 bases, leaving 9 bases of the junction unmatched. CDR3 sequence reads: CASSSGLAGGPYSYNEQFF. DNA for the CDR3: TGTGCCAGCAGCTCAGGACTAGCGGGAGGGCCCTATTCCTACAATGAGCAGTTCTTC.

This clonotype was counted once. The CDR3 sequence is CASSQVGHQSSYEQYF. The CDR3 DNA follows: TGTGCCAGCAGCCAAGTGGGGCACCAGAGCTCCTACGAGCAGTACTTC. This chain uses TRBV3-1 with TRBJ2-7; D perhaps matches TRBD1 (5 bases). In germline, CDR1 is LGHDT, CDR2 YNNKEL (reference sequence). The CDR3 has 16 residues. Trimming removed 1 base at V and 0 bases at J, with 13 bases between.

The chain carries TRBV12-3 or TRBV12-4 and TRBJ2-7; D not resolved. V was shortened by 1 base and J by 7 bases, with 8 bases between the two germline ends. The CDR3 totals 12 residues. The CDR3 spells CASSLEEFEQYF. The CDR3 coding sequence is TGTGCCAGCAGTTTAGAGGAGTTTGAGCAGTACTTC.